This TCR beta chain emerged from a study of CD8 T cells in ankylosing spondylitis. TCRdb recomputed calls from the 5' RACE reads with MiXCR, one row per CDR3 protein. The data show about 340,000 distinct CDR3 sequences, 14% to 15% seen once. The CDR3 is 17 amino acids. Germline CDR1 is MNHEY and CDR2 is SMNVEV (reference sequence). After removal of 3 bases from V and 1 base from J, the junction contained 9 bases not matched to a gene. The clonotype originates from a male donor with ankylosing spondylitis or in good health (not recorded which). Sequenced: blood, either unsorted or a sorted T cell fraction (not recorded which). J is TRBJ2-1 and V is TRBV27, with TRBD2 matching over 7 bases. The CDR3 protein is CASSLGREGFSYNEQFF. In DNA, the CDR3 is TGTGCCAGCAGTTTGGGAAGGGAGGGTTTTTCCTACAATGAGCAGTTCTTC.